A selection of T cell receptor beta chains follows, all from one sample in a study of patients and donors after allogeneic stem cell transplantation. Via MiXCR, TCRdb re-called the RT-PCR reads, giving one row per CDR3 protein. Among over 400,000 distinct CDR3 sequences listed, around 15% were seen once. The sequenced sample was blood, either unsorted or a sorted T cell fraction (not recorded which). These receptors were collected from a human donor who was either an allogeneic HSCT recipient or a stem cell or donor lymphocyte infusion donor (not recorded which). It is not recorded whose cells these are; they may come from a transplant donor. Both conserved end residues are part of each CDR3. D genes are given only for firm matches. Expanded clones get a size class; other rows say once, few or many, or leave the size out.

TRBV6-1,TRBJ2-7,few,.,CASRWAAAYEQYF,TGTGCCAGCAGGTGGGCGGCTGCCTACGAGCAGTACTTC
TRBV12-3/TRBV12-4,TRBJ1-1,few,.,CASSLWDANTEAFF,TGTGCCAGCAGTTTGTGGGACGCGAACACTGAAGCTTTCTTT
TRBV19,TRBJ2-3,.,TRBD2,CASSIDIGLAGSSSTDTQYF,TGTGCCAGTAGTATAGATATAGGGCTAGCGGGTTCTTCTAGCACAGATACGCAGTATTTT
TRBV12-3/TRBV12-4,TRBJ1-4,.,TRBD1,CASRTGGVREKLFF,TGTGCCAGCAGAACAGGGGGCGTTCGGGAAAAACTGTTTTTT
TRBV19,TRBJ2-1,.,TRBD1,CASSRSSQGAQIYEQFF,TGTGCCAGCAGTAGATCATCACAGGGGGCGCAGATTTATGAGCAGTTCTTC
TRBV5-1,TRBJ2-1,few,TRBD2,CASSPGLAGGWEQFF,TGCGCCAGCAGCCCCGGACTAGCGGGGGGGTGGGAGCAGTTCTTC
TRBV4-2,TRBJ2-6,.,TRBD2,CASSQALAGGLGANVLTF,TGTGCCAGCAGCCAGGCCCTAGCGGGGGGGCTCGGGGCCAACGTCCTGACTTTC
TRBV5-6,TRBJ2-1,few,.,CASSFGLLNEQFF,TGTGCCAGCAGCTTTGGACTCCTCAATGAGCAGTTCTTC
TRBV7-7,TRBJ2-5,few,.,CASSGTVQETQYF,TGTGCCAGCAGTGGGACGGTCCAAGAGACCCAGTACTTC
TRBV11-2,TRBJ1-2,.,TRBD1,CASSSIMGQGTYGYTF,TGTGCCAGCAGCTCCATAATGGGACAGGGGACCTATGGCTACACCTTC
TRBV10-3,TRBJ2-1,.,TRBD2,CAIRKTSGDNEQFF,TGTGCCATCAGAAAAACTAGCGGGGACAATGAGCAGTTCTTC
TRBV11-2,TRBJ2-1,many,TRBD2,CASSLDSLAGGVREQFF,TGTGCCAGCAGCTTAGATTCGCTAGCGGGGGGCGTCCGGGAGCAGTTCTTC
TRBV7-2,TRBJ2-3,.,TRBD2,CASTIPGLAGGRDTQYF,TGTGCCAGCACTATACCGGGACTAGCGGGGGGGCGGGATACGCAGTATTTT
TRBV25-1,TRBJ2-3,.,TRBD1,CASSEDRGSSTDTQYF,TGTGCCAGCAGTGAAGACAGGGGATCGAGCACAGATACGCAGTATTTT
TRBV12-3/TRBV12-4,TRBJ2-3,many,TRBD2,CASTLQLAGHTDTQYF,TGTGCCAGCACCCTCCAGCTAGCGGGGCACACAGATACGCAGTATTTT
TRBV15,TRBJ2-1,few,.,CATEEGGHNEQFF,TGTGCCACCGAGGAGGGAGGTCACAATGAGCAGTTCTTC
TRBV27,TRBJ2-5,.,.,CASSLSTVETQYF,TGTGCCAGCAGTTTATCAACGGTCGAGACCCAGTACTTC
TRBV7-3,TRBJ2-1,many,.,CASSFLGQRDEQFF,TGTGCCAGCAGCTTTTTGGGACAGCGGGATGAGCAGTTCTTC
TRBV6-2/TRBV6-3,TRBJ2-1,.,.,CASSYRPGQIYNEQFF,TGTGCCAGCAGTTACAGACCGGGACAAATTTACAATGAGCAGTTCTTC
TRBV7-2,TRBJ1-6,few,.,CASSLARGGNSPLHF,TGTGCCAGCAGCTTAGCCCGGGGGGGCAATTCACCCCTCCACTTT
TRBV20-1,TRBJ2-5,few,.,CSAGGRGRETQYF,TGCAGTGCTGGTGGGAGAGGGAGAGAGACCCAGTACTTC
TRBV29-1,TRBJ1-1,few,.,CSGLLRGGGTEAFF,TGCAGCGGTCTCCTGAGGGGCGGGGGCACTGAAGCTTTCTTT
TRBV14,TRBJ2-3,.,.,CASSQLITKPLASADTQYF,TGTGCCAGCAGCCAATTAATCACCAAACCCCTGGCTTCCGCAGATACGCAGTATTTT
TRBV7-3,TRBJ2-1,.,.,CASSLGEAGYNEQFF,TGTGCCAGCAGCTTGGGGGAAGCGGGTTACAATGAGCAGTTCTTC
TRBV3-1,TRBJ1-2,few,.,CASSLRPRGSGYTF,TGTGCCAGCAGCCTCAGACCCAGGGGAAGCGGCTACACCTTC
TRBV10-3,TRBJ2-3,few,.,CAISPSGHQSTDTQYF,TGTGCCATCAGTCCCTCTGGACACCAGAGCACAGATACGCAGTATTTT
TRBV3-1,TRBJ2-3,.,.,CASSQGQGTDTQYF,TGTGCCAGCAGCCAAGGGCAGGGCACAGATACGCAGTATTTT
TRBV9,TRBJ2-7,many,TRBD2,CASSVSPSGTPYEQYF,TGTGCCAGCAGCGTCTCCCCTAGCGGGACTCCCTACGAGCAGTACTTC
TRBV5-1,TRBJ2-2,few,.,CASSLDTYTGELFF,TGCGCCAGCAGCTTGGACACTTACACCGGGGAGCTGTTTTTT
TRBV18,TRBJ1-2,.,TRBD1,CASSPPGTGYGYTF,TGTGCCAGCTCACCACCTGGGACAGGCTATGGCTACACCTTC
TRBV29-1,TRBJ1-3,many,.,CSVSRLAGNTIYF,TGCAGCGTATCTCGGCTGGCTGGAAACACCATATATTTT
TRBV11-2,TRBJ2-5,few,TRBD1,CASSLLRSRDRGKETQYF,TGTGCCAGCAGCTTACTTCGAAGCCGGGACAGGGGAAAAGAGACCCAGTACTTC
TRBV7-2,TRBJ2-7,many,.,CASSLAGGGLSYEQYF,TGTGCCAGCAGCTTAGCTGGCGGGGGCCTATCCTACGAGCAGTACTTC
TRBV28,TRBJ1-2,few,.,CASSLGSLGGYGYTF,TGTGCCAGCAGTTTAGGCTCGCTCGGGGGGTATGGCTACACCTTC
TRBV12-3/TRBV12-4,TRBJ2-5,few,.,CASKLYGETQYF,TGTGCCAGCAAACTCTATGGGGAGACCCAGTACTTC
TRBV28,TRBJ2-7,.,TRBD2,CASSFGRLAGAYEQYF,TGTGCCAGCAGTTTCGGTCGACTAGCGGGCGCCTACGAGCAGTACTTC
TRBV20-1,TRBJ2-5,few,TRBD1,CSARVEGAWGETQYF,TGCAGTGCTAGAGTCGAGGGGGCGTGGGGAGAGACCCAGTACTTC
TRBV5-1,TRBJ2-1,many,.,CASSFARAYNEQFF,TGCGCCAGCAGCTTCGCCAGGGCATACAATGAGCAGTTCTTC
TRBV11-2,TRBJ1-6,.,TRBD1,CASRRPGQGISPLHF,TGTGCCAGCAGGCGACCGGGACAGGGGATTTCACCCCTCCACTTT
TRBV10-3,TRBJ1-2,.,TRBD1,CAISGTGGVLNGYTF,TGTGCCATCAGTGGGACAGGGGGCGTATTGAATGGCTACACCTTC
TRBV27,TRBJ2-2,.,.,CASKLGPGELFF,TGTGCCAGCAAACTAGGCCCCGGGGAGCTGTTTTTT
TRBV5-1,TRBJ2-1,.,TRBD1,CASSLVGTGYYNEQFF,TGCGCCAGCAGCTTGGTCGGGACAGGGTACTACAATGAGCAGTTCTTC
TRBV20-1,TRBJ1-1,many,TRBD1,CSALGQLNTEAFF,TGCAGTGCTTTGGGACAGTTGAACACTGAAGCTTTCTTT
TRBV20-1,TRBJ2-3,many,.,CSANPSGGTDTQYF,TGCAGTGCGAACCCTAGTGGGGGCACAGATACGCAGTATTTT
TRBV4-1,TRBJ2-7,few,TRBD2,CATFSHGRSGGRYEQYF,TGCGCCACCTTCAGCCATGGGAGGAGTGGCGGGAGATACGAGCAGTACTTC